This entry describes one T cell receptor (beta chain). Its antigen is still unknown. TCR beta libraries were built with iRepertoire HTBI primers and Arm-PCR of CDR3 regions. TCRdb independently ran MiXCR on the multiplex PCR reads; one entry per CDR3 protein. The top ten clones hold around 14% of a sample with some 420,000 distinct CDR3 sequences, under 25% of them seen once. The sample belongs to a study of regulatory T cells in long-lasting Graves disease. Study-level information: Persistence in Graves' disease denoted antithyroid drug use beyond 5 years alongside positive TSH receptor antibodies. Study-level points and caveats: TCR diversity was lower in persistent Graves' patients than in newly diagnosed ones. Those with persistent disease had in common more public clonotypes (about 3,000) than new patients (roughly 1,000).

Indicated time point: persistent/refractory GD, antithyroid drugs over 5 years with positive TRAb. Researchers made the TCR library from RNA that was extracted from PBMCs. The material was peripheral blood mononuclear cells (PBMCs), obtained when the disease was refractory, from a patient treated with antithyroid drugs. The receptor was isolated from a female donor with Graves disease.

As DNA, the CDR3 is TGCGCCAGCAGCCAGTCTCACGGGACGCTCTCCTACGAGCAGTACTTC. Amino acids: CASSQSHGTLSYEQYF. This rearrangement joins TRBV4-3 to TRBJ2-7; D tentatively fits TRBD1 or TRBD2 (5 bases each). CDR1 and CDR2 (germline): LGHNA, YSLEER. This CDR3 region has 16 residues. V shed 3 bases and J shed 0 bases, with 15 bases lying between them.